Listed below are T cell receptor beta chains from one sample, sequenced in a study of CD8 T cells in Susac syndrome. TCRdb reprocessed the immunoSEQ multiplex PCR reads with MiXCR, giving one entry per CDR3 protein. Among some 50,000 distinct CDR3 sequences, over 90% were seen once, and the ten largest hold 0.75%. Sequenced sample: CD8+ T cells from PBMCs. The receptors were gathered from a human donor with Susac syndrome. The CDR3 runs from the conserved cysteine through the conserved F or W. D genes are given only for firm matches. Not every row has a clone size; where given, it reads once, few, many or a size class.

>-|-|TRBJ1-2|TRBV5-8
TGTGCCAGCAGCCACGTCACGACACGTCCTAACTATGGCTACACCTTC
CASSHVTTRPNYGYTF
>-|-|TRBJ2-7|TRBV29-1
TGCAGCGTTTTGGGTCTGCAGGGTCCCCACGAGCAGTACTTC
CSVLGLQGPHEQYF
>-|TRBD1|TRBJ2-5|TRBV12-3/TRBV12-4
TGTGCCAGCAGGAGCCAGGGGGTTAGGGAGACCCAGTACTTC
CASRSQGVRETQYF
>-|-|TRBJ2-7|TRBV29-1
TGCAGCGTTGAGACTGGGGACTACGAGCAGTACTTC
CSVETGDYEQYF
>-|-|TRBJ2-3|TRBV13
TGTGCCAGCAGCTCCGAGGCGATCCCGCACACAGATACGCAGTATTTT
CASSSEAIPHTDTQYF
>once|-|TRBJ2-1|TRBV4-1
TGCGCCAGCAGCCAACGGGGGGCCAATGAGCAGTTCTTC
CASSQRGANEQFF
>-|TRBD2|TRBJ2-3|TRBV7-3
TGTGCCAGCAGCCCCCGCAGCGGGGTCACAGATACGCAGTATTTT
CASSPRSGVTDTQYF
>-|TRBD1|TRBJ2-1|TRBV9
TGTGCCAGCAGCCCCCCGGACAGGGGTCCTTGGGATGAGCAGTTCTTC
CASSPPDRGPWDEQFF
>-|-|TRBJ2-3|TRBV6-2/TRBV6-3
TGTGCCAGCAGCCCCCATCGAGGCACAGATACGCAGTATTTT
CASSPHRGTDTQYF
>-|-|TRBJ2-1|TRBV2
TGTGCCAGCAGTGAGGGGCGGGGGCTCACATACAATGAGCAGTTCTTC
CASSEGRGLTYNEQFF
>-|-|TRBJ2-5|TRBV12-3/TRBV12-4
TGTGCCAGCAGTTCGGAGATCAGGGAGACCCAGTACTTC
CASSSEIRETQYF
>-|-|TRBJ2-5|TRBV20-1
TGCAGTGCTAGTGAGGCCCCCTGGGAGCAAGAGACCCAGTACTTC
CSASEAPWEQETQYF
>-|TRBD2|TRBJ2-7|TRBV30
TGTGCCTGGAGTTATGGTAGCGGGGCCTACGAGCAGTACTTC
CAWSYGSGAYEQYF
>once|-|TRBJ2-2|TRBV24-1
TGTGCCACCAGTGCCGGGACACAGACCGGGGAGCTGTTTTTT
CATSAGTQTGELFF
>-|-|TRBJ2-1|TRBV30
TGTGCCTGGAGTGTACCCGGGGAAGCCCATGAGCAGTTCTTC
CAWSVPGEAHEQFF
>-|-|TRBJ2-1|TRBV6-6
TGTGCCAGCAGTTCCCTCATGTATGAGCAGTTCTTC
CASSSLMYEQFF
>-|-|TRBJ2-1|TRBV6-5
TGTGCCAGCAGTTACTCGATCCGGAGGACAAGGCCCTACAATGAGCAGTTCTTC
CASSYSIRRTRPYNEQFF
>-|TRBD2|TRBJ2-7|TRBV11-1
TGTGCCAGCAGTCTCGGACTAGACGAGCAGTACTTC
CASSLGLDEQYF
>-|TRBD2|TRBJ2-7|TRBV7-9
TGTGCCAGCAGCACCACGGGACTAAACTACGAGCAGTACTTC
CASSTTGLNYEQYF
>-|-|TRBJ2-2|TRBV20-1
TGCAGTGCTACTTGGGGGGGGGCCAACACCGGGGAGCTGTTTTTT
CSATWGGANTGELFF
>-|-|TRBJ2-7|TRBV11-3
TGTGCCAGCAGTAAACACGACAGCGGAATCTCCTACGAGCAGTACTTC
CASSKHDSGISYEQYF
>-|-|TRBJ2-6|TRBV4-2
TGTGCCAGCAGCCAAGAGGTTGGGGCCAACGTCCTGACTTTC
CASSQEVGANVLTF
>-|TRBD1|TRBJ1-1|TRBV6-5
TGTGCCAGCAGTTACCCCGGACAGGGGGCCACTGAAGCTTTCTTT
CASSYPGQGATEAFF
>-|-|TRBJ2-7|TRBV29-1
TGCAGCGTTGTAGGGGACTCCTACGAGCAGTACTTC
CSVVGDSYEQYF
>-|TRBD2|TRBJ2-2|TRBV7-7
TGTGCCAGCAGCCGGGGGGTCGGCGGGGAGCTGTTTTTT
CASSRGVGGELFF
>-|-|TRBJ2-7|TRBV3-1
TGTGCCAGCAGCCAAGTGGCAGGGGCTTACTACGAGCAGTACTTC
CASSQVAGAYYEQYF
>-|-|TRBJ1-1|TRBV2
TGTGCCAGCCTCGACGGACGGACCAACACTGAAGCTTTCTTT
CASLDGRTNTEAFF
>-|-|TRBJ1-5|TRBV4-1
TGCGCCAGCAGCCATAAGGAGGCCTACAATCAGCCCCAGCATTTT
CASSHKEAYNQPQHF
>-|-|TRBJ2-7|TRBV9
TGTGCCAGCAGCGTAGAGCCAGCAAGTACCTACGAGCAGTACTTC
CASSVEPASTYEQYF
>-|-|TRBJ1-1|TRBV4-1
TGCGCCAGCAGCCAAGAGGGCAGGGGAACTGAAGCTTTCTTT
CASSQEGRGTEAFF
>-|-|TRBJ2-1|TRBV20-1
TGCAGTGCTAGAGATTCAGGGACACGGAATGAGCAGTTCTTC
CSARDSGTRNEQFF
>-|-|TRBJ2-5|TRBV20-1
TGCAGTGCTAGAGCCGGAGAGACCCAGTACTTC
CSARAGETQYF
>-|-|TRBJ2-2|TRBV9
TGTGCCAGCAGCGTAGAGGCCAGGGTAATTGGCGTGGAGCTGTTTTTT
CASSVEARVIGVELFF
>-|TRBD2|TRBJ2-1|TRBV29-1
TGCAGCGTCGCAACTAGCGATTCCTACAATGAGCAGTTCTTC
CSVATSDSYNEQFF
>-|TRBD2|TRBJ2-1|TRBV7-2
TGTGCCAGCAGCTTAGCGCCAGCGGGGGGGCACAGCTCCTACAATGAGCAGTTCTTC
CASSLAPAGGHSSYNEQFF
>-|-|TRBJ2-6|TRBV6-5
TGTGCCAGCAGTTCAGATGGGGCCAACGTCCTGACTTTC
CASSSDGANVLTF
>-|-|TRBJ1-4|TRBV29-1
TGCAGCGTTGAAGATGTTCATGGTGAAAAACTGTTTTTT
CSVEDVHGEKLFF
>-|TRBD1|TRBJ2-5|TRBV19
TGTGCCAGTAAACAGGACAGGAGCCTAGAGACCCAGTACTTC
CASKQDRSLETQYF
>once|-|TRBJ2-7|TRBV5-4
TGTGCCAGCAGCTTCCCGGGTTCGGCCTACGAGCAGTACTTC
CASSFPGSAYEQYF
>-|-|TRBJ1-1|TRBV12-3/TRBV12-4
TGTGCCAGCAGCCCTTCGAGGGGCGCGTCGAACACTGAAGCTTTCTTT
CASSPSRGASNTEAFF
>-|-|TRBJ2-7|TRBV7-8
TGTGCCAGCAGCACGGGACATTACGAAACCTACGAGCAGTACTTC
CASSTGHYETYEQYF
>once|-|TRBJ2-7|TRBV12-3/TRBV12-4
TGTGCCAGCAGTTTAGGGGCTGGGGCCTACGAGCAGTACTTC
CASSLGAGAYEQYF
>once|-|TRBJ1-6|TRBV20-1
TGCAGTGCTAGAGATACCCCCGAGCAGGGGAATAATTCACCCCTCCACTTT
CSARDTPEQGNNSPLHF
>-|-|TRBJ2-7|TRBV4-2
TGTGCCAGCAGCCTCTGGATCTCCTCCGAGCAGTACTTC
CASSLWISSEQYF
>-|-|TRBJ1-6|TRBV9
TGTGCCAGCTCAGCTGGGGGTCCGAATTCACCCCTCCACTTT
CASSAGGPNSPLHF
>-|-|TRBJ1-5|TRBV5-6
TGTGCCAGCATGAGGAGAGGCCAGCCCCAGCATTTT
CASMRRGQPQHF
>-|-|TRBJ2-5|TRBV10-2
TGCGCCAGTCGTGAGAGGGGGGGCGGGGAGACCCAGTACTTC
CASRERGGGETQYF
>-|TRBD1|TRBJ1-2|TRBV12-3/TRBV12-4
TGTGCCAGCGGGACAGACTATGGCTACACCTTC
CASGTDYGYTF